This entry lists 13 T cell receptor beta chains sequenced from one sample in a study of T cells in Graves' hyperthyroidism and ophthalmopathy. Template material for amplifying TCR beta CDR3 regions consisted of RNA transcripts. Carried out on the TCR CDR3, a first-round RT-PCR used the HTBI primer set. A single record per CDR3 protein comes from TCRdb applying MiXCR to the multiplex PCR reads. This sample has some 500,000 distinct CDR3 sequences; roughly 16% occur once, and the top ten carry approximately 32%. Specimen: blood. Source of these receptors: a woman younger than 45 with Graves' ophthalmopathy.

Many counts were recorded for this clonotype. The genes are TRBV30 and TRBJ1-5; 7 nucleotides match TRBD1. V lost 3 bases to trimming and J lost 4 bases; unmatched junction nucleotides: 3. Germline V gene data show CDR1 as GTSNPN and CDR2 as SVGIG (reference sequence). This CDR3 comprises 13 residues. This CDR3 is CAWSGTDNQPQHF. The CDR3 nucleotides are TGTGCCTGGAGCGGGACAGATAATCAGCCCCAGCATTTT.

V and J are TRBV9 and TRBJ2-6; possibly TRBD2 for D (5 bases). Deletions cut 4 bases from V and 2 bases from J, with 16 bases between. The CDR3 totals 17 residues. Germline CDR1 reads SGDLS; CDR2 reads YYNGEE. CDR3 DNA: TGTGCCAGCAGCATGCGGGCCTCCCACACTGGGGCCAACGTCCTGACTTTC. Its translation: CASSMRASHTGANVLTF.

The table lists this clonotype with a few counts. V usage is TRBV7-9 and J usage is TRBJ1-1; D gene uncertain. From germline, CDR1 is SEHNR and CDR2 FQNEAQ (reference sequence). V shed 5 bases and J shed 3 bases, with 13 bases lying between them. The CDR3 consists of 14 residues. The CDR3 DNA reads TGTGCCAGCAGCCAGAGGGTGGTGGACACTGAAGCTTTCTTT. Its protein is CASSQRVVDTEAFF.

The chain combines TRBV7-2 with TRBJ1-4; tentative D call: TRBD1 (5 bases). CDR3 length: 17 residues. Trimming stripped 2 bases from V and 12 bases from J, with 25 bases between. Germline-derived CDR1 and CDR2 are SGHTA and FQGNSA. CDR3 nucleotides: TGTGCCAGCAGCTTACCAGTCGGGGGAAAGGATTCCGAAGAACTGTTTTTT. Residues: CASSLPVGGKDSEELFF.

This clonotype was counted many times. V gene TRBV30 combines with J gene TRBJ1-3; 8 nucleotides match TRBD1. V shed 0 bases and J 5 bases; nucleotides not matched to a gene: 6. The CDR3 contains 15 residues. Germline lookup yields CDR1 GTSNPN and CDR2 SVGIG (reference sequence). As DNA, the CDR3 is TGTGCCTGGAGTGTAGCAGGGGGCTTGAGAAACACCATATATTTT. It codes for CAWSVAGGLRNTIYF.

This clonotype has ten or more counts. The chain couples TRBV6-4 to TRBJ2-3; TRBD2 aligns across 12 bases. V lost 5 bases to trimming and J lost 3 bases; unmatched junction nucleotides: 3. Germline CDR1 MRHNA, CDR2 SNTAGT. This CDR3 region has 15 residues. The CDR3 DNA reads TGTGCCAGCAGTTCCGGGACTAGCGGGACAGATACGCAGTATTTT. Translating it yields CASSSGTSGTDTQYF.

This clonotype has ten or more counts. The chain links TRBV30 to TRBJ1-3; TRBD1 matches 7 bases. The CDR3 totals 13 residues. Trimming took 2 bases from V and 8 from J; bases not matched to a gene: 6. CDR1 and CDR2 (germline): GTSNPN, SVGIG (reference sequence). The CDR3 loop is CAWSNVQGDTIYF. The CDR3 coding sequence is TGTGCCTGGAGTAACGTGCAGGGGGACACCATATATTTT.

The chain combines TRBV6-1 with TRBJ2-4; D not certain. Germline V CDR1 and CDR2: MNHNS, SASEGT. The CDR3 consists of 12 residues. Trimming took off 10 bases at V and 9 bases at J, with 16 bases between the two ends. DNA for the CDR3: TGTGCCACCTCATCCGAGATAGGCATTCAGTACTTC. Translating gives CATSSEIGIQYF.

This clonotype was observed a few times. This chain connects TRBV4-2 to TRBJ2-5; TRBD2 matches at 11 bases. The CDR3 contains 16 residues. Trimming took 8 bases from V and 0 from J; bases not matched to a gene: 8. The germline V gene has CDR1 LGHNA and CDR2 YNFKEQ. Written as DNA, the CDR3 is TGTGCCAGCGCCCTGGGGACTAGCGGCGACCAAGAGACCCAGTACTTC. It yields the protein CASALGTSGDQETQYF.

There are a few counts of this clonotype. The V and J genes are TRBV10-2 and TRBJ2-5; 8 nucleotides line up with TRBD1. The CDR3 spans 16 residues. The V segment lost 0 bases and the J segment 4 bases; nucleotides outside the gene matches: 7. Germline CDR1 WSHSY, CDR2 SAAADI. The CDR3 loop reads CASSESKGQGLETQYF. The CDR3, as DNA: TGCGCCAGCAGTGAGTCGAAAGGACAGGGTTTAGAGACCCAGTACTTC.

In this sample, this clonotype turned up many times. This chain connects TRBV11-1 to TRBJ2-5, with a tentative D call TRBD2 (6 bases). Trimming removed 3 bases at V and 2 bases at J, with 10 bases between. Germline CDR1 SGHAT, CDR2 FQDESV (reference sequence). The CDR3 is made up of 14 amino acids. The CDR3 here is CASSFSGLQETQYF. The CDR3 DNA is TGTGCCAGCAGCTTTTCTGGACTACAAGAGACCCAGTACTTC.

The table lists this clonotype with many counts. The CDR3 region has the DNA TGTGCCAGCAGTTTGTCCCTCTCCTACGAGCAGTACTTC. This encodes CASSLSLSYEQYF. The chain combines TRBV28 with TRBJ2-7; D gene ambiguous. The CDR3 covers 13 residues. The germline CDR1 and CDR2 sequences are MDHEN and SYDVKM. V lost 3 bases to trimming and J lost 0 bases, with 6 bases between them.

About this clonotype itself: This may stem from a read error, because a much larger clone lies one nucleotide away. The CDR3: CASRALAAETYNERFF. The CDR3 coding sequence is TGTGCCAGCAGAGCACTAGCTGCGGAGACGTACAATGAGCGGTTCTTC. The V call is TRBV28, the J call TRBJ2-1, with a possible D match to TRBD2 (6 bases). The CDR3 is made up of 16 amino acids. Germline assignment: CDR1 MDHEN and CDR2 SYDVKM. Full variable domain (remainder filled in from reference TRBV28 and TRBJ2-1): DVKVTQSSRYLVKRTGEKVFLECVQDMDHENMFWYRQDPGLGLRLIYFSYDVKMKEKGDIPEGYSVSREKKERFSLILESASTNQTSMYLCASRALAAETYNERFFGPGTRLTVL.